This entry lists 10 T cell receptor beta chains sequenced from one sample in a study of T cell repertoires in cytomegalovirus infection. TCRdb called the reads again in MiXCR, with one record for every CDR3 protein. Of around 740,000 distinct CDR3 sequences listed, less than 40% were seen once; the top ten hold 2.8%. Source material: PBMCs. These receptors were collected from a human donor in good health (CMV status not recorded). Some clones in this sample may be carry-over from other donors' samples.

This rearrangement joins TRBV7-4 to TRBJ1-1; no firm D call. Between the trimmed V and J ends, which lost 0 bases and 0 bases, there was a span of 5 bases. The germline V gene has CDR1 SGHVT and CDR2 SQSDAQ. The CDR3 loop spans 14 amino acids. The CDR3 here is CASSLATMNTEAFF. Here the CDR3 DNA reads TGTGCCAGCAGCTTAGCCACTATGAACACTGAAGCTTTCTTT.

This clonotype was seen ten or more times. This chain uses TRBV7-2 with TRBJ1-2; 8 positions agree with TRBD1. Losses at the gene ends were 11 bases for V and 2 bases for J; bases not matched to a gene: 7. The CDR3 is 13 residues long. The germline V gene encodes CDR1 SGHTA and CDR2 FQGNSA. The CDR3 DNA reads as TGTGCCGACCGCAGGGGGCTCAACTATGGCTACACCTTC. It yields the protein CADRRGLNYGYTF.

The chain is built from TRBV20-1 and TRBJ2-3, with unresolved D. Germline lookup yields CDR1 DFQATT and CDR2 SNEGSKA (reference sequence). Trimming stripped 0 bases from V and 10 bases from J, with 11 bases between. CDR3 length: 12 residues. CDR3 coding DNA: TGCAGTGCTAGAGATCTAGGATTAGCGCAGTATTTT. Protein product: CSARDLGLAQYF.

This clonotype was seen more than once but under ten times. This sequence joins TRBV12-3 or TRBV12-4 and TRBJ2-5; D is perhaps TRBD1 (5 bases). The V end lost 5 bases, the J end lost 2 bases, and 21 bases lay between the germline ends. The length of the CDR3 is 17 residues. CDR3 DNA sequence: TGTGCCAGCAGTGAATCCCTATTGGACACCTCACAAGAGACCCAGTACTTC. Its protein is CASSESLLDTSQETQYF.

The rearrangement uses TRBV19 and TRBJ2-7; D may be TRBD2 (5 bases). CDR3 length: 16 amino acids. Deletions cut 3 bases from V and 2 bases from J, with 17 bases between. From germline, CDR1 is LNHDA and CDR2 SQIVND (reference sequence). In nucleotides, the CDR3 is TGTGCCAGTAGTATGCCAGGCGGGTTGAGCCCCTACGAGCAGTACTTC. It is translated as CASSMPGGLSPYEQYF.

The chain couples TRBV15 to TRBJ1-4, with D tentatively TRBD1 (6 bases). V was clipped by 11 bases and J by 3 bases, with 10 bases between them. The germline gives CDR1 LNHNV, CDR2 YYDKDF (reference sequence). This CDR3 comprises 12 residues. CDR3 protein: CAFRGANEKLFF. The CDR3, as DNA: TGTGCCTTCAGGGGAGCTAATGAAAAACTGTTTTTT.

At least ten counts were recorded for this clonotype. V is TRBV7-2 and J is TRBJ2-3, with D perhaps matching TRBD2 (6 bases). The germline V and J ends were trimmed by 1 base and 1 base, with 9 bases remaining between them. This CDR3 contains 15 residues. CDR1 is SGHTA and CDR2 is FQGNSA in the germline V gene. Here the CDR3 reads CASSLGGAGTDTQYF. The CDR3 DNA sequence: TGTGCCAGCAGCTTAGGCGGGGCCGGCACAGATACGCAGTATTTT.

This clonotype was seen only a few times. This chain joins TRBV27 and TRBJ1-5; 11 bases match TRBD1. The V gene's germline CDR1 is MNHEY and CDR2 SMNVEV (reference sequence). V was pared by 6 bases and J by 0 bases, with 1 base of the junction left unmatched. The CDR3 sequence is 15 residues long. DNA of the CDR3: TGTGCCAGCAGAGGGACAGGGGGTAGCAATCAGCCCCAGCATTTT. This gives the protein CASRGTGGSNQPQHF.

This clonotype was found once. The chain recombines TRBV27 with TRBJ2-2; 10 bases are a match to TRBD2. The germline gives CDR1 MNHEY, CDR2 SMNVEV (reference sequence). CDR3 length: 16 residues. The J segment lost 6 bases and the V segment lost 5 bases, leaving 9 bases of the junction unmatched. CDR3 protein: CASSLLRAGGPGELFF. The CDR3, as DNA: TGTGCCAGCAGTCTCCTCCGAGCGGGAGGGCCCGGGGAGCTGTTTTTT.

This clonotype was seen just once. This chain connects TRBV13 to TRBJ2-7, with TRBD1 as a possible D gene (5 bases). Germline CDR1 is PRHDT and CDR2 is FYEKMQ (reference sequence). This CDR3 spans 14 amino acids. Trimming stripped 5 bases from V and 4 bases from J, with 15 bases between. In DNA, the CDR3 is TGTGCCAGCAGCCCCCGACAGTCCCGTTACGAGCAGTACTTC. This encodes CASSPRQSRYEQYF.